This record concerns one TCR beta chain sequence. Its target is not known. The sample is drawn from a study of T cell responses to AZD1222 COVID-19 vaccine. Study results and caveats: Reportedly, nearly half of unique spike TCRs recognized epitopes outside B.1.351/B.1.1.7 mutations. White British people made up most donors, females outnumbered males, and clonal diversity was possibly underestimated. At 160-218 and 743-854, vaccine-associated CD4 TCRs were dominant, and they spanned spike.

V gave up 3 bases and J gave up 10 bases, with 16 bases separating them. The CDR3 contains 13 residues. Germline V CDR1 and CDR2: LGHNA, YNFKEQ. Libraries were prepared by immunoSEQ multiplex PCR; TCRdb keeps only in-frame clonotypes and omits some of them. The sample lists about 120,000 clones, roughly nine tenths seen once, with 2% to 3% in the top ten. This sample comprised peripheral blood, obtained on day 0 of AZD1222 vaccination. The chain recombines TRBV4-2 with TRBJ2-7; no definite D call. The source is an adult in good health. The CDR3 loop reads CASSHDRSRPQYF. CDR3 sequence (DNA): TGTGCCAGCAGCCATGATAGGTCGCGGCCACAGTACTTC.